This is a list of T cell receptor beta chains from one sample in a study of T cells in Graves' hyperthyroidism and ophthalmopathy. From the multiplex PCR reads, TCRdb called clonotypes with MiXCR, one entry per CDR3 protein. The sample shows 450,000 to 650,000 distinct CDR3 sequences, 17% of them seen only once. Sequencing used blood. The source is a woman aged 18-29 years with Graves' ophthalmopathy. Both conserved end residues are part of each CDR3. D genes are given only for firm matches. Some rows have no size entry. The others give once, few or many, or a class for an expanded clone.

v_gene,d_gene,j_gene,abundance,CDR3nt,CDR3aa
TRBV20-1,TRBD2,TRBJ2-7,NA,TGCAGTGCCCAAATGCTAGCGGGAGGGGTAATCACCTACGAGCAGTACTTC,CSAQMLAGGVITYEQYF
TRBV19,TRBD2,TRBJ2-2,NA,TGTGCCAGTAGTGGGAGGGCCCCCGCCGGGGAGCTGTTTTTT,CASSGRAPAGELFF
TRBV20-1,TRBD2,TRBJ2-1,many,TGCAGTGCTAGAGATGTTACTAGCGGGGCCGAATACAATGAGCAGTTCTTC,CSARDVTSGAEYNEQFF
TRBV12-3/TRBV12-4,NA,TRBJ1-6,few,TGTGCCAGCAGTCTGAACCGGGAGCCTAATTCACCCCTCCACTTT,CASSLNREPNSPLHF
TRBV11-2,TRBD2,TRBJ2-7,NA,TGTGCCAGCAGATATAGCGGGAGGGCCTACGAGCAGTACTTC,CASRYSGRAYEQYF
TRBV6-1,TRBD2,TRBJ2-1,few,TGTGCCAGCAGTGAGGAGGCGGGAGGTTCCTACAATGAGCAGTTCTTC,CASSEEAGGSYNEQFF
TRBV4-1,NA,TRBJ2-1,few,TGCGCCAGCAGCCAAAGTCCGCAGGGGTTGGACAATGAGCAGTTCTTC,CASSQSPQGLDNEQFF
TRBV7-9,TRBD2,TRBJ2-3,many,TGTGCCAGCAGCTCGACGATTTCCGGGGGGAGCACAGATACGCAGTATTTT,CASSSTISGGSTDTQYF
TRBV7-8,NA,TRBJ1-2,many,TGTGCCAGCAGCCAAATGGGGGCTTCGGGGTTTAACTATGGCTACACCTTC,CASSQMGASGFNYGYTF
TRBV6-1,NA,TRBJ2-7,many,TGTGCCAGCAGTGAAATGCCTCACCACTACGAGCAGTACTTC,CASSEMPHHYEQYF
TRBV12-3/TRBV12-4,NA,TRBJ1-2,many,TGTGCCAGCAGTTTTCCCCCCCGTCCCGGCTACACCTTC,CASSFPPRPGYTF
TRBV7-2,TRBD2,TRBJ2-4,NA,TGTGCCAGCAGCCCCCGAGCGGGGGGACTAGCCAAAAACATTCAGTACTTC,CASSPRAGGLAKNIQYF
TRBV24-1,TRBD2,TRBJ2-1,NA,TGTGCCACCAGTGACTCTCTAGCGGGAGGGCCCACCAATGAGCAGTTCTTC,CATSDSLAGGPTNEQFF
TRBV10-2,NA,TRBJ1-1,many,TGCGCCAGCAGTGAGTCGACGGGGGTTCTTCTGAACACTGAAGCTTTCTTT,CASSESTGVLLNTEAFF
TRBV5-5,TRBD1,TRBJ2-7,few,TGTGCCAGCAGCTATAGAACCCCCGGGACAGGGGGGAACGAGCAGTACTTC,CASSYRTPGTGGNEQYF
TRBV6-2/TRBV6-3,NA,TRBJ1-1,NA,TGTGCCAGCACCCGACCCCCAGCCGGCACTGAAGCTTTCTTT,CASTRPPAGTEAFF
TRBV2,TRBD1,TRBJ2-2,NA,TGTGCCAGCAGTGGGACAGGGGGCATCAGGGAGCTGTTTTTT,CASSGTGGIRELFF
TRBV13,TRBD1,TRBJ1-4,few,TGTGCCAGCAGCTTCAGGGGGCCAACTAATGAAAAACTGTTTTTT,CASSFRGPTNEKLFF
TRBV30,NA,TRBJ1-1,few,TGTGCCTGGAGTGTAACGGGAGACAGCCCTCGTGAAGCTTTCTTT,CAWSVTGDSPREAFF
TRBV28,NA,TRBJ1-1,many,TGTGCCAGCAGTTTGGGCCGTCTAGCTTTCTTT,CASSLGRLAFF
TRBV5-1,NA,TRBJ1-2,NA,TGCGCCAGCAGAATAGAAATCCACTATGGCTACACCTTC,CASRIEIHYGYTF
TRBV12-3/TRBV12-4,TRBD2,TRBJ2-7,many,TGTGCCAGCAGCACCGGGACTAGCGTTGACTCCTACGAGCAGTACTTC,CASSTGTSVDSYEQYF
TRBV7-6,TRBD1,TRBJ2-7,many,TGTGCCAGCAGCCTGGGACAGGGGGCCGCCTACGAGCAGTACTTC,CASSLGQGAAYEQYF
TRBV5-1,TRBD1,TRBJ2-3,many,TGCGCCAGCAGCACCCGGGACAGCAACACAGATACGCAGTATTTT,CASSTRDSNTDTQYF
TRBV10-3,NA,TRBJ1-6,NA,TGTGCCATCAGTGAGTCTTCAACAGGAGATAATTCACCCCTCCACTTT,CAISESSTGDNSPLHF